This T cell receptor (beta chain) came from a study of TIL therapy for anti-PD-1-resistant metastatic lung cancer. About the study: Median tumor PD-L1 proportion score was 5% to 7%. Half of patients were current or former smokers.

The germline V gene encodes CDR1 MNHEY and CDR2 SVGAGI. V lost 4 bases, J lost 4 bases, and 11 bases lay in between. This CDR3 spans 14 amino acids. Only a few counts were recorded for this clone. Sequencing used immunoSEQ v3. Sequencing depth was approximately 2 million read pairs for survey level, roughly 4.5-6 million for deep. Method: immunoSEQ multiplex PCR; TCRdb's copy keeps in-frame clones and lacks some. The data show approximately 87,000 clones, roughly 65% seen once. Regarding time point: pre-treatment sample, taken before nivolumab and TIL therapy. The tumor samples were excised metastases, mostly pleural nodules or supraclavicular lymph nodes.

Material: tumor tissue, obtained at baseline. This sequence joins TRBV6-5 and TRBJ2-1; D is unclear. This receptor was identified in a person between 30 and 80 years old with non-small cell lung cancer. The CDR3 coding sequence is TGTGCCAGCAGTTTAGGATCAGGTTACAATGAGCAGTTCTTC. It specifies CASSLGSGYNEQFF.